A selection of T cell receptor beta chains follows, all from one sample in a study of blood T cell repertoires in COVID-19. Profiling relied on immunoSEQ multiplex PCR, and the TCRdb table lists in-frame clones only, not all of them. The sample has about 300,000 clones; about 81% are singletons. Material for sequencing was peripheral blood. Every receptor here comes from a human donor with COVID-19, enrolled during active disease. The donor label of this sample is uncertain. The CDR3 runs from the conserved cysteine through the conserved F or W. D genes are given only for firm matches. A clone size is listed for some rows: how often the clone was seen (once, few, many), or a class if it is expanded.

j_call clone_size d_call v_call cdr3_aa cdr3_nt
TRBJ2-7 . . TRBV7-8 CASSLLQGFAYEQYF TGTGCCAGCAGCTTATTACAGGGTTTTGCCTACGAGCAGTACTTC
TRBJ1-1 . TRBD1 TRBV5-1 CASSPDRGSTEAFF TGCGCCAGCAGCCCAGACAGGGGGAGCACTGAAGCTTTCTTT
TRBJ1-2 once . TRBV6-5 CASSYIGGYTF TGTGCCAGCAGTTACATCGGTGGCTACACCTTC
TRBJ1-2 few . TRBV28 CASSLKVTLGYTF TGTGCCAGCAGTTTAAAAGTGACTCTTGGCTACACCTTC
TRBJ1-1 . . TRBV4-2 CASSQEANTEAFF TGTGCCAGCAGCCAAGAGGCGAACACTGAAGCTTTCTTT
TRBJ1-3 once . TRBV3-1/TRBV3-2 CASSQGGGISGNTIYF TGTGCCAGCAGCCAAGGGGGGGGGATCTCTGGAAACACCATATATTTT
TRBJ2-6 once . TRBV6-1 CASSAIQGSGANVLTF TGTGCCAGCAGTGCTATACAGGGTTCCGGGGCCAACGTCCTGACTTTC
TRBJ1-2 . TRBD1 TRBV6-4 CASSLQGEYGYTF TGTGCCAGCAGTTTACAGGGGGAGTATGGCTACACCTTC
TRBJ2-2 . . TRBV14 CASSQGQRIGELFF TGTGCCAGCAGCCAAGGACAGCGTATAGGGGAGCTGTTTTTT
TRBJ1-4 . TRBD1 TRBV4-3 CASSQNLVGQGEKLFF TGCGCCAGCAGCCAGAACCTTGTGGGACAGGGGGAAAAACTGTTTTTT
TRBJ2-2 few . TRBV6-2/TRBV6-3 CASSILGNTGELFF TGTGCCAGCAGTATACTAGGAAACACCGGGGAGCTGTTTTTT
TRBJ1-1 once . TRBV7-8 CASSLTGNTEAFF TGTGCCAGCAGCTTAACCGGTAACACTGAAGCTTTCTTT
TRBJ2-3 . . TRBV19 CASSEVPDTQYF TGTGCCAGTAGTGAGGTACCAGATACGCAGTATTTT
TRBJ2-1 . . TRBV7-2 CASSLGTANEQFF TGTGCCAGCAGCTTAGGGACAGCGAATGAGCAGTTCTTC
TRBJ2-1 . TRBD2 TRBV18 CASSPGRELEQFF TGTGCCAGCTCACCTGGGCGGGAGCTTGAGCAGTTCTTC
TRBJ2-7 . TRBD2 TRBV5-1 CASSWGLSYEQYF TGCGCCAGCAGCTGGGGACTATCCTACGAGCAGTACTTC
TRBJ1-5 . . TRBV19 CASSQALAQPQHF TGTGCCAGTTCGCAGGCACTTGCTCAGCCCCAGCATTTT
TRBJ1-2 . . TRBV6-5 CASSYSTVQGYGYTF TGTGCCAGCAGTTACTCGACAGTTCAGGGCTATGGCTACACCTTC
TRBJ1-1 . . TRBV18 CASSSQGNTEAFF TGTGCCAGCTCGAGTCAGGGAAACACTGAAGCTTTCTTT
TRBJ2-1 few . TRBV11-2 CASSLGLEGHEQFF TGTGCCAGCAGCTTGGGACTGGAGGGGCATGAGCAGTTCTTC
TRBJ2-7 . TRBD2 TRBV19 CASSEVGRNYEQYF TGTGCCAGTAGTGAGGTCGGGAGGAACTACGAGCAGTACTTC
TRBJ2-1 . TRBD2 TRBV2 CASSERLAGEQFF TGTGCCAGCAGCGAGCGACTAGCGGGAGAGCAGTTCTTC
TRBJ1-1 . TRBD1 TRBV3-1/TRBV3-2 CASSPRQGGGSEAFF TGTGCCAGCAGCCCCCGACAGGGGGGGGGTTCTGAAGCTTTCTTT
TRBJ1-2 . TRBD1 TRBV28 CASSFTTGWVYGYTF TGTGCCAGCAGTTTCACGACAGGGTGGGTCTATGGCTACACCTTC
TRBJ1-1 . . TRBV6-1 CASSDIGRRYQVGTEAFF TGTGCCAGCAGTGATATCGGGAGAAGGTATCAGGTGGGTACTGAAGCTTTCTTT
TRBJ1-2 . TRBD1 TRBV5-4 CASSFRTGAGYTF TGTGCCAGCAGCTTTCGGACAGGGGCGGGCTACACCTTC
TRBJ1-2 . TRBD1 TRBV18 CASSPTGNGYTF TGTGCCAGCTCACCGACAGGGAATGGCTACACCTTC
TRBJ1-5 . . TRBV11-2 CASSPRTGYRDSNQPQHF TGTGCCAGCAGCCCGAGGACCGGGTACAGGGATAGCAATCAGCCCCAGCATTTT
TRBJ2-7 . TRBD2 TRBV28 CASSLFAGAPEEYF TGTGCCAGCAGTTTATTTGCGGGAGCGCCTGAGGAGTACTTC
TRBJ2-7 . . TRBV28 CASTSPGTDGLEQYF TGTGCCAGCACCTCTCCGGGAACCGACGGACTTGAGCAGTACTTC
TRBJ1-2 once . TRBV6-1 CASSEDWQAYRYTF TGTGCCAGCAGTGAAGACTGGCAGGCATATCGCTACACCTTC